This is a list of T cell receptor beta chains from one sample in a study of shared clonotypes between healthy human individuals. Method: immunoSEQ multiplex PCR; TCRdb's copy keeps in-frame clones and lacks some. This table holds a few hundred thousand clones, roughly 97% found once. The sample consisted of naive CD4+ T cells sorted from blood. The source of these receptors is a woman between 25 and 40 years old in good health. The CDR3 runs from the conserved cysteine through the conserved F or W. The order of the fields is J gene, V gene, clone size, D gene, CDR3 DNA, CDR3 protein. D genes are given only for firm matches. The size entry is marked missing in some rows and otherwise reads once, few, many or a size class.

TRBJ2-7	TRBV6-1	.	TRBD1	TGTGCCAGCAGTGAGGGACAGAGCTCCTACGAGCAGTACTTC	CASSEGQSSYEQYF
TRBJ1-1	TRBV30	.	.	TGTGCCTGGAGTCAATCGTGGGGTGGGACTGAAGCTTTCTTT	CAWSQSWGGTEAFF
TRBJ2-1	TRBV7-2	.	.	TGTGCCAGCAGCAACTACAATGAGCAGTTCTTC	CASSNYNEQFF
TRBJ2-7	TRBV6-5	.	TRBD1	TGTGCCACCACACAGGGGCACGAGCAGTACTTC	CATTQGHEQYF
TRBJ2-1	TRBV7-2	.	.	TGTGCCAGCAGCGCGGGACAACCGTTCAATGAGCAGTTCTTC	CASSAGQPFNEQFF
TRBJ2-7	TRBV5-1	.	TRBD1	TGCGCCAGCAGCTCCGGACAGGGGACGGCATACGAGCAGTACTTC	CASSSGQGTAYEQYF
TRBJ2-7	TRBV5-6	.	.	TGTGCCAGCAGCTGGGGACAACCAACCTACGAGCAGTACTTC	CASSWGQPTYEQYF
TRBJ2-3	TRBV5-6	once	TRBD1	TGTGCCAGCAGCCCCGGGACAGGGGGCACAGATACGCAGTATTTT	CASSPGTGGTDTQYF
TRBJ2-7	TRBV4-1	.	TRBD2	TGCGCCAGCAGCCAAGCTCGGGGCGGGAGGGCCTACGAGCAGTACTTC	CASSQARGGRAYEQYF
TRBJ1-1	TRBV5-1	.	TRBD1	TGCGCCAGCAGCACGACAGGGTCCACTGAAGCTTTCTTT	CASSTTGSTEAFF
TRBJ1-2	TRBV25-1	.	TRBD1	TGTGCCAGCAGTGCCCACGACAGGGCGGATGGCTACACCTTC	CASSAHDRADGYTF
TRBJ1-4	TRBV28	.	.	TGTGCCAGCAGTTCCCCGAGGGGGGAGGGTAATGAAAAACTGTTTTTT	CASSSPRGEGNEKLFF
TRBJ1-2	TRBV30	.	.	TGTGCCTGGAGTCGGGTTAACTATGGCTACACCTTC	CAWSRVNYGYTF
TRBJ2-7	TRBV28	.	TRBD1	TGTGCCAGCAGACGGGACAGCCTCCGCGAGCAGTACTTC	CASRRDSLREQYF